The clone carrying this T cell receptor beta chain was counted a few times. The antigen is undetermined. An end of the junction does not agree with germline; a read error may underlie this. Germline loops: CDR1 MGHRA, CDR2 YSYEKL. CDR3 length: 15 amino acids. Uncontrolled infection, other autoimmune disease, pregnancy and lactation each barred patients from inclusion. It was RNA transcripts that yielded the amplified TCR beta CDR3 regions. First-round RT-PCR with HTBI primers amplified the TCR CDR3 region. TCRdb recomputed calls from the multiplex PCR reads with MiXCR, one row per CDR3 protein. The repertoire holds approximately 330,000 distinct CDR3 sequences, with around a sixth as singletons. This sample stems from a study of T cells in Graves' hyperthyroidism and ophthalmopathy. Study results and limitations: Blood also showed most of the thyroid clonotypes that were expanded above 0.001.

This TCR came from a woman aged 45-65 years with Graves' hyperthyroidism. The sequenced sample consisted of blood. The V call is TRBV4-1, the J call TRBJ1-3; D is unclear. The CDR3 region has the DNA TGCGCCAGCGGCCAAGAATCTTACTCTGGAAACACCATATATTTT. It is translated as CASGQESYSGNTIYF.